This entry describes one TCR beta chain. Its antigen is unidentified. The data derive from a study of T cell responses to AZD1222 COVID-19 vaccine. Trimming stripped 4 bases from V and 5 bases from J, with 9 bases between. The CDR3 runs to 14 residues. CDR1 and CDR2 from the germline V gene are SGHDN and FVKESK. Study results and limitations: Donors skewed white British and female; clonal diversity was possibly underestimated. Reports say nearly half of spike-specific TCRs go after unmutated variant regions. Repertoires were obtained solely post-peak T cell response.

Only in-frame clones appear in the TCRdb table, and some are missing; sequencing was by immunoSEQ multiplex PCR. The table has around 100,000 clones, around 90% seen once. The TCR comes from an adult in good health. Sequencing used peripheral blood, obtained on day 0 of AZD1222 vaccination. This rearrangement joins TRBV14 to TRBJ1-6; D call uncertain. The CDR3 loop reads CASSPDGDNSPLHF. The CDR3 coding sequence is TGTGCCAGCAGCCCAGACGGTGATAATTCACCCCTCCACTTT.